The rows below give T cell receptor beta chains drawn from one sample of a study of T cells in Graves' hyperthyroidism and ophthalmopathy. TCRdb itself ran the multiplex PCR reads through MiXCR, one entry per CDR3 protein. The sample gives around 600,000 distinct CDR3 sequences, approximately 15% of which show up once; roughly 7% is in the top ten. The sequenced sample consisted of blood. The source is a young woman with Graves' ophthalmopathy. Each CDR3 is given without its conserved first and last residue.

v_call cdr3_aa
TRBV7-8 ASSPRLAGENEQF
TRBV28 ASSYGQGYTGELF
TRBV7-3 ASSFPGQGIGEQY
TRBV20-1 SASHTGYYGYT
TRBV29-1 SVVGLGVSVINEQF
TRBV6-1 ASNGAGELF
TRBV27 ASSQSTPTQY
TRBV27 ASGGDPGRRVNNEQF
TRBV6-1 ASTKGGPGSDTQY
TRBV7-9 ASSLVPISGRPIGQNTGELF
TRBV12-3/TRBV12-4 ASSLGTGLGYEQY
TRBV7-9 ASSLLGSGVAGQF
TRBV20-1 SARGGPRGGLTQY
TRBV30 AWSDGPNQPQH
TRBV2 ASSGLLGPMGHTEAF
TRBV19 ASSIGGAGRDTEAF
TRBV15 ATSPRGLSETYEQY
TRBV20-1 SAREDFGNTIY
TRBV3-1 ASSQDAKAWGGDEQF
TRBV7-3 ASSLPTSGRVEQF
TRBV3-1 ASSQDSASGCNEQF
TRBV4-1 ASSQPLQGRNYGYT
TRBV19 ASSLPPGTSGSRYNNEQF
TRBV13 ASSLGDTDEQY
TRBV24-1 ATGTSEAKTNTGELF
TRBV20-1 SATRGLAGGGTTYEQY
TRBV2 ASTLGSEKLF
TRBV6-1 ASREEPLDTQY
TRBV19 ASSMETEADTQY
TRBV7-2 ASSLGGTDHNQPQH
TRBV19 ASSIGSFSEAF
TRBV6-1 ASSERQTSNYGYT
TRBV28 ASSFSSGRAGSYEQY
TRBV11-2 ASSYRAGNTIY
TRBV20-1 SARDNGYEAF
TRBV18 ASSPEDRGWPEAF
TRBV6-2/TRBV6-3 ASSAGRSLAYGYT
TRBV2 ASSDRTGGGNQPQH